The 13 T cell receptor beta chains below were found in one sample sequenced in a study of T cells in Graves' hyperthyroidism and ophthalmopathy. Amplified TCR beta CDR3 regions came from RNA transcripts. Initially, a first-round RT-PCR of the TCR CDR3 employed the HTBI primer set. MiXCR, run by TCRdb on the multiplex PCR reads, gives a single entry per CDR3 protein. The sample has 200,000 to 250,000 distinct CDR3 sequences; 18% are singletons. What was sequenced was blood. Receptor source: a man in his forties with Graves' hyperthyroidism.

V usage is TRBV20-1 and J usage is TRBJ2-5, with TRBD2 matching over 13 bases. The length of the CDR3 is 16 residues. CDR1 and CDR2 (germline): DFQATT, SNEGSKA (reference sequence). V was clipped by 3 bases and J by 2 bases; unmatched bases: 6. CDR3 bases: TGCAGTGCTAGTTGGGGGACTAGCGGGGCACAAGAGACCCAGTACTTC. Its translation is CSASWGTSGAQETQYF.

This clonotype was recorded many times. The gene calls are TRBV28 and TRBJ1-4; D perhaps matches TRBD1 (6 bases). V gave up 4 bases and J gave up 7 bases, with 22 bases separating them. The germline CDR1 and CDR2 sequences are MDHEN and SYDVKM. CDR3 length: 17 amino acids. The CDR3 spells CASSYSPGGPLGEKLFF. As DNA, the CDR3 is TGTGCCAGCAGTTACTCCCCGGGGGGGCCGCTCGGTGAAAAACTGTTTTTT.

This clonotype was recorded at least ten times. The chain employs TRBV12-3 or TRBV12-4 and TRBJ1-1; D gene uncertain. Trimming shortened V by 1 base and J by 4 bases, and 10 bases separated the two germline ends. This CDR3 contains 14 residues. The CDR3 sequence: CASSLGPRGTEAFF. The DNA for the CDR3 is TGTGCCAGCAGTTTAGGACCGCGAGGCACTGAAGCTTTCTTT.

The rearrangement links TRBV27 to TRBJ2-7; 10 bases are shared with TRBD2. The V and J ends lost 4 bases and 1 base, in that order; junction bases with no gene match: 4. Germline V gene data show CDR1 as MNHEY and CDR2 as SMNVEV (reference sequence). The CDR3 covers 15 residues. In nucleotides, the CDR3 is TGTGCCAGCAGTTCTAGCGGGAGTAAATCCTACGAGCAGTACTTC. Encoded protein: CASSSSGSKSYEQYF.

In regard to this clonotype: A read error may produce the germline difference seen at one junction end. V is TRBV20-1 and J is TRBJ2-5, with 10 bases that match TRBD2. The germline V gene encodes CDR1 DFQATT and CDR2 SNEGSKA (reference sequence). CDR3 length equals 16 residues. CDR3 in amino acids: CSVRDRLAGAQETQYF. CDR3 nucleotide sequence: TGCAGTGTTAGAGATCGCCTAGCGGGGGCCCAAGAGACCCAGTACTTC.

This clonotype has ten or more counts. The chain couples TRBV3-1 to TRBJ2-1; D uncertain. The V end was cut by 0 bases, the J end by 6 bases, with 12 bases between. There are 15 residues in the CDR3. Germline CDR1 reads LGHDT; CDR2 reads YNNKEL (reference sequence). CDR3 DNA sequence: TGTGCCAGCAGCCAAGATCCACTCCAAGGCAATGAGCAGTTCTTC. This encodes CASSQDPLQGNEQFF.

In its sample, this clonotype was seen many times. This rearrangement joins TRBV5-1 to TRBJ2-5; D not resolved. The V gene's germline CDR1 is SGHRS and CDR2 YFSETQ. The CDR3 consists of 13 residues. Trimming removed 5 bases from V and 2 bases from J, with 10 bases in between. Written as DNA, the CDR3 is TGCGCCAGCAGGGAAGGGCAGCAAGAGACCCAGTACTTC. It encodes CASREGQQETQYF.

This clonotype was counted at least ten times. CDR3 amino acids: CSARIGTRSYEQYF. For the CDR3, the DNA is TGCAGTGCTAGGATAGGGACTCGCTCCTACGAGCAGTACTTC. The chain carries TRBV20-1 and TRBJ2-7; tentatively, D is TRBD2 (6 bases). Germline V gene data show CDR1 as DFQATT and CDR2 as SNEGSKA (reference sequence). The V and J ends lost 3 bases and 0 bases respectively, with 12 bases between them. The CDR3 contains 14 residues.

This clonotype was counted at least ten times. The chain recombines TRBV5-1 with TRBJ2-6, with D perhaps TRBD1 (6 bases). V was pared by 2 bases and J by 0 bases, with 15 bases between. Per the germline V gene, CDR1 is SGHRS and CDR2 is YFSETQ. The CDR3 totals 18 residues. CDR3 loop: CASSFTTGISSGANVLTF. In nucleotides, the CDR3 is TGCGCCAGCAGCTTTACGACAGGAATCTCCTCTGGGGCCAACGTCCTGACTTTC. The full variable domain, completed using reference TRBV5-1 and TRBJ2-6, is KAGVTQTPRYLIKTRGQQVTLSCSPISGHRSVSWYQQTPGQGLQFLFEYFSETQRNKGNFPGRFSGRQFSNSRSEMNVSTLELGDSALYLCASSFTTGISSGANVLTFGAGSRLTVL.

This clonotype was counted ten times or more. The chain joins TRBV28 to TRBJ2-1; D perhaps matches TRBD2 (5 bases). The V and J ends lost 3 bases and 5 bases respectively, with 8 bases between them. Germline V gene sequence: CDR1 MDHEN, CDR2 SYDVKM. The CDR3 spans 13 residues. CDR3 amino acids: CASSLRGHNEQFF. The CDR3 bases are TGTGCCAGCAGTTTGCGCGGGCACAATGAGCAGTTCTTC.

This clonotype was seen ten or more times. The CDR3 sequence is CASSSGSGGALETQYF. The CDR3 DNA follows: TGTGCCAGCAGCTCAGGAAGCGGGGGGGCCTTGGAGACCCAGTACTTC. The rearrangement joins TRBV7-8 to TRBJ2-5; TRBD2 matches 10 bases. This CDR3 spans 16 amino acids. Germline-derived CDR1 and CDR2 are SGHVS and FQNEAQ. The V and J ends lost 4 bases and 5 bases, in that order; junction bases with no gene match: 10.

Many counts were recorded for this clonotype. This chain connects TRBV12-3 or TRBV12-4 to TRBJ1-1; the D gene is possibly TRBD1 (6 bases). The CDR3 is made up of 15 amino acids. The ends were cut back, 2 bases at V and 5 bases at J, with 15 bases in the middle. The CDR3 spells CASSLYRARRTEAFF. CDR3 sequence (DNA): TGTGCCAGCAGTTTATACAGGGCCCGACGGACTGAAGCTTTCTTT.

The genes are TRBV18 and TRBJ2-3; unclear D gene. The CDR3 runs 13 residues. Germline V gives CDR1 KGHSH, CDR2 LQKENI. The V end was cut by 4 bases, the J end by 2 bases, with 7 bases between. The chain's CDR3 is CASSLDHTDTQYF. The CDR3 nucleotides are TGTGCCAGCTCACTGGACCACACAGATACGCAGTATTTT.